This TCR beta chain is from a study of cytomegalovirus exposure and HLA in healthy donors. Study results and caveats: HLA restriction was apparent for most CMV-associated TCR beta chains in a later analysis. A missense variant in DCLRE1C was later tied to TCR beta V- and J-gene trimming. Many donors carried some public TCRs, although rarity characterized most TCR sequences.

Points on this clone: The antigen remains undetermined.

The length of the CDR3 is 11 residues. Germline V gene data show CDR1 as DFQATT and CDR2 as SNEGSKA (reference sequence). Trimming at V came to 5 bases and at J to 7 bases, leaving 2 bases not matched to a gene. Use of 60 Vbeta and 13 Jbeta primers characterized the PCR. The protocol was immunoSEQ multiplex PCR, while the TCRdb copy is restricted to in-frame clones and leaves out a portion. The sample holds some 130,000 clones, 75% to 90% seen once. The source material was PBMCs. The rearrangement joins TRBV20-1 to TRBJ2-1; 7 nucleotides match TRBD1. This receptor was obtained from a male donor in good health and CMV-seronegative. The CDR3 sequence is CSASGGNEQFF. DNA for the CDR3: TGCAGTGCTTCAGGGGGAAATGAGCAGTTCTTC.